Following are 2 T cell receptor beta chains from one sample sequenced in a study of molecular identifiers for immune sequencing clone quantification. MiXCR was run by TCRdb on the PCR reads, yielding one entry per CDR3 protein. The sample consists of 490,000 or so distinct CDR3 sequences, roughly a fifth of them appearing once. Sequenced input: naive CD8+ T cells from blood, with Jurkat cell RNA spiked in. Indicated subset: FACS-sorted CD8+CD4-CCR7+CD45RA+ naive T cells. The receptors shown here come from a human donor in good health. Some libraries in this study had Jurkat cell RNA spiked in.

The chain uses TRBV7-3 and TRBJ2-1, with D perhaps matching TRBD1 (5 bases). V gave up 4 bases and J gave up 0 bases, with 13 bases separating them. Germline CDR1 reads SGHTA; CDR2 reads FQGTGA. The CDR3 spans 16 residues. The CDR3 loop reads CASSSAGRSSYNEQFF. The CDR3 DNA follows: TGTGCCAGCAGCTCTGCAGGGCGGTCCTCCTACAATGAGCAGTTCTTC.

Notes on this clonotype: A much larger clone lies a single base off, so this may be a read error. This chain uses TRBV5-3 with TRBJ1-1, with TRBD1 matching 9 bases. TRBV5-3 is sorted into the ORF group, with uncertain function. This CDR3 is built from 15 residues. Trimming took 8 bases from V and 4 from J; bases not matched to a gene: 12. The CDR3 sequence: CASGRGDRAGTEAFF. CDR3 in DNA: TGTGCCAGCGGCCGAGGGGACAGGGCTGGCACTGAAGCTTTCTTT.